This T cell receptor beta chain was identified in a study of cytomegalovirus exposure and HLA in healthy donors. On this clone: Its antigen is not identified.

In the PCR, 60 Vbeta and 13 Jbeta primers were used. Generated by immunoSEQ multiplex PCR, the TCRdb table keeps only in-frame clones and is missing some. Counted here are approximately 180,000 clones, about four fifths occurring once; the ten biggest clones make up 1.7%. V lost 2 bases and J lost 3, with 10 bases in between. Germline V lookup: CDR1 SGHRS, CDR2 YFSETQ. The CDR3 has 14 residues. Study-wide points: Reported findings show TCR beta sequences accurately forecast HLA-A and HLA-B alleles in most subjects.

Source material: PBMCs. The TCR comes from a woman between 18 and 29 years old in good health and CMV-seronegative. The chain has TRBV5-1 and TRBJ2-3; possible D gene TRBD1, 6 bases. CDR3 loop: CASSLGTGTDTQYF. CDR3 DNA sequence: TGCGCCAGCAGCTTAGGAACAGGGACAGATACGCAGTATTTT.